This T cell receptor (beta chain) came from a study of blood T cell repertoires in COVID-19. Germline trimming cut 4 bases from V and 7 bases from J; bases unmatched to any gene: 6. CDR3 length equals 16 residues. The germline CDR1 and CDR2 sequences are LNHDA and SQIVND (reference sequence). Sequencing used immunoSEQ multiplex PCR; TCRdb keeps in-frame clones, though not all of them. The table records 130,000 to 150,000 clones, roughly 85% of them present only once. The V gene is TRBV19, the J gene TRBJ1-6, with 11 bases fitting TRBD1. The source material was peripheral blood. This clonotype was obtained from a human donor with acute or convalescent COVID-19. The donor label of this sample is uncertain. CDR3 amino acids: CASSKGQGVLNSPLHF. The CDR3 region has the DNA TGTGCCAGTAGTAAGGGACAGGGGGTCCTAAATTCACCCCTCCACTTT. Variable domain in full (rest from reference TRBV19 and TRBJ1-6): DGGITQSPKYLFRKEGQNVTLSCEQNLNHDAMYWYRQDPGQGLRLIYYSQIVNDFQKGDIAEGYSVSREKKESFPLTVTSAQKNPTAFYLCASSKGQGVLNSPLHFGNGTRLTVT.